The sequence of this T cell receptor (beta chain) was determined in a study of blood T cell repertoires in COVID-19 (TCRdb year 2020). With respect to the entire study: Samples from collaborators originated in the United States, Italy and Spain and spanned both the acute and convalescent phases of COVID-19. The prospective study material was composed of cDNA or gDNA derived from T cells, B-cell-depleted T cells, or PBMCs. Deeply sampled blood TCRbeta repertoires from subjects exposed to, actively infected with, or recovered from COVID-19 were included in the dataset. A freely available public database, intended as a resource for researchers studying the immune response to SARS-CoV-2, is where the repertoires were released. The samples were drawn from the first 160 participants of the ongoing ImmuneRACE study and from about 1,200 subjects provided by 6 global collaborators. A de-identified subject ID, COVID-19 status, age in years and sex were almost always included in the sample metadata. Where HLA class I and class II types were available, the types were taken from metadata supplied by the sample provider, not from assay-based typing.

Study-level results and caveats: Clinical and demographic metadata were provided uncurated, with the amount varying by source and participant.

The immunoSEQ Assay, a bias-controlled multiplex PCR, was used to amplify TCRbeta CDR3 regions from genomic DNA. As for the authors' bioinformatics: The number of nucleated cells in each sample was estimated from the amplification of reference gene primers within the assay. To quantify the absolute abundance of each unique TCRbeta CDR3 rearrangement, sequence reads were collapsed and filtered. For each sample, productive Simpson clonality was calculated as the square root of Simpson's diversity index across productive rearrangements. TCRdb mirrors the immuneACCESS table, restricted to in-frame sequences. Some clones are absent from its copies; in checked studies, under half trace to an unresolved V gene, and the reason for the others is unknown. V, J and clone size reflect that table, while D and trimming were determined from the DNA. Counted in this sample were about 82,000 clones; around 82% of them appeared once. The ten largest clonotypes hold more than 15% of the sample.

With respect to this clone: Its antigen is still unknown. There are no base qualities to consult, and no much larger clone falls within one base.

Including the terminal cysteine and phenylalanine, the CDR3 comprises 13 residues. The read is trimmed to its CDR3 DNA, 39 bases read in frame from base 1. From a lookup of the germline V gene, CDR1 and CDR2 are LGHNA and YSLEER. V is pared back by 4 bases and J by 9 bases, with 10 bases lying between the germline termini. Each collaborating institution followed its own protocols to collect whole blood in K2EDTA tubes. For TCRbeta analysis, collaborator samples were shipped as frozen whole blood, as isolated PBMCs, or as DNA extracted from either sample type. Sequencing was performed on peripheral blood. The chain uses TRBV4-3 and TRBJ1-6, with the identity of the D gene unclear. The origin of this receptor is a woman aged 55 to 70 with acute or convalescent COVID-19. The CDR3 reads CASSRRGRSPLHF. The DNA reads as follows: TGCGCCAGCAGCCGCCGAGGGCGTTCACCCCTCCACTTT.